The rows below give T cell receptor beta chains drawn from one sample of a study of cytomegalovirus exposure and HLA in healthy donors. The protocol was immunoSEQ multiplex PCR, while the TCRdb copy is restricted to in-frame clones and leaves out a portion. The sample records over 100,000 clones, approximately 64% being singletons. Sequenced: PBMCs. The receptors derive from a woman in her thirties or forties in good health and CMV-seronegative. Each CDR3 is given with its conserved first and last residue. A D gene is named only where the DNA matches it firmly. Clone size is shown for a subset of rows, as once, few, many or a class of expanded clone.

V gene: TRBV6-1; D gene: TRBD2; clone size: .; J gene: TRBJ2-2; CDR3 DNA: TGTGCCAGCAGTGCACGACTAGCGGGGGGGCCAAGCGGGGAGCTGTTTTTT; CDR3 protein: CASSARLAGGPSGELFF
V gene: TRBV4-1; D gene: .; clone size: few; J gene: TRBJ1-5; CDR3 DNA: TGCGCCAGCAGCCCCCAGCGGGGGCAGCCCCAGCATTTT; CDR3 protein: CASSPQRGQPQHF
V gene: TRBV7-9; D gene: TRBD1; clone size: .; J gene: TRBJ1-1; CDR3 DNA: TGTGCCAGCAGCCTCTCTGCCGGGACAGGGGTATTGAACACTGAAGCTTTCTTT; CDR3 protein: CASSLSAGTGVLNTEAFF
V gene: TRBV5-1; D gene: TRBD2; clone size: once; J gene: TRBJ2-5; CDR3 DNA: TGCGCCAGCAGCTTGGAGGGAGGGAAAGAGACCCAGTACTTC; CDR3 protein: CASSLEGGKETQYF
V gene: TRBV7-9; D gene: TRBD1; clone size: .; J gene: TRBJ1-2; CDR3 DNA: TGTGCCAGCAGCCGACAGGGAGAGGACTATGGCTACACCTTC; CDR3 protein: CASSRQGEDYGYTF
V gene: TRBV7-8; D gene: .; clone size: few; J gene: TRBJ1-1; CDR3 DNA: TGTGCCAGCAGCTTTTTGGGGCGCAGGGACACTGAAGCTTTCTTT; CDR3 protein: CASSFLGRRDTEAFF
V gene: TRBV6-1; D gene: .; clone size: .; J gene: TRBJ1-1; CDR3 DNA: TGTGCCAGCAGTGAAGCATCCAGGGGGAACACTGAAGCTTTCTTT; CDR3 protein: CASSEASRGNTEAFF
V gene: TRBV6-5; D gene: TRBD2; clone size: few; J gene: TRBJ2-3; CDR3 DNA: TGTGCCAGCAGTTACAGAAGGACTAGCGAGGGTACGCAGTATTTT; CDR3 protein: CASSYRRTSEGTQYF
V gene: TRBV21-1; D gene: .; clone size: .; J gene: TRBJ2-5; CDR3 DNA: TGTGCCAGCAGCTCTAGGGGATTCCCGGGACAGGGGAAGGAGACCCAGTACTTC; CDR3 protein: CASSSRGFPGQGKETQYF
V gene: TRBV5-4; D gene: .; clone size: few; J gene: TRBJ1-1; CDR3 DNA: TGTGCCAGCAGTCGAGCCCCCCGGGACTTCTACACTGAAGCTTTCTTT; CDR3 protein: CASSRAPRDFYTEAFF
V gene: TRBV9; D gene: TRBD1; clone size: few; J gene: TRBJ1-2; CDR3 DNA: TGTGCCAGCAGCGTTCCTAACAGGGGGTTCGGCTACACCTTC; CDR3 protein: CASSVPNRGFGYTF
V gene: TRBV7-2; D gene: TRBD1; clone size: .; J gene: TRBJ1-3; CDR3 DNA: TGTGCCAGCAGCCCAGACAGGGGAAGAGGAAACACCATATATTTT; CDR3 protein: CASSPDRGRGNTIYF
V gene: TRBV7-9; D gene: TRBD2; clone size: few; J gene: TRBJ2-7; CDR3 DNA: TGTGCCAGCAGTCCCCCCTCTAGCGGGGGCCCCTACGAGCAGTACTTC; CDR3 protein: CASSPPSSGGPYEQYF
V gene: TRBV27; D gene: TRBD1; clone size: .; J gene: TRBJ2-2; CDR3 DNA: TGTGCCAGCAGTCCACGCGTCAGGACAGGGGTGGGGGGGGAGCTGTTTTTT; CDR3 protein: CASSPRVRTGVGGELFF
V gene: TRBV13; D gene: TRBD1; clone size: .; J gene: TRBJ2-1; CDR3 DNA: TGTGCCAGCAGCGAAGGGGCACAGGGGGCCAATGAGCAGTTCTTC; CDR3 protein: CASSEGAQGANEQFF
V gene: TRBV4-1; D gene: .; clone size: .; J gene: TRBJ1-1; CDR3 DNA: TGCGCCAGCAGCCAAGATCGTATAGGGAGGAACACTGAAGCTTTCTTT; CDR3 protein: CASSQDRIGRNTEAFF
V gene: TRBV7-9; D gene: .; clone size: .; J gene: TRBJ1-4; CDR3 DNA: TGTGCCAGCAGCTTAGAAGCGGCTGGGAATGAAAAACTGTTTTTT; CDR3 protein: CASSLEAAGNEKLFF
V gene: TRBV7-3; D gene: TRBD2; clone size: few; J gene: TRBJ2-2; CDR3 DNA: TGTGCCAGCAGCTCCCTCCCATTAGCGGGGGAGCGAACCGGGGAGCTGTTTTTT; CDR3 protein: CASSSLPLAGERTGELFF
V gene: TRBV30; D gene: TRBD1; clone size: .; J gene: TRBJ2-1; CDR3 DNA: TGTGCCTGGAGTGGCAAACTCTTACGGACAGGGAGCTCCTACAATGAGCAGTTCTTC; CDR3 protein: CAWSGKLLRTGSSYNEQFF
V gene: TRBV4-1; D gene: TRBD1; clone size: few; J gene: TRBJ1-2; CDR3 DNA: TGCGCCAGCAGCCGTCCGGGACAGGGGTTCTTTGGCTACACCTTC; CDR3 protein: CASSRPGQGFFGYTF
V gene: TRBV6-5; D gene: .; clone size: .; J gene: TRBJ2-7; CDR3 DNA: TGTGCCAGCAGGCCTCAGGAAAGCAACGAGCAGTACTTC; CDR3 protein: CASRPQESNEQYF
V gene: TRBV5-1; D gene: .; clone size: .; J gene: TRBJ2-7; CDR3 DNA: TGCGCCAGCAGCCCCCCCGTCCTTGATCAGGGATTTGCCTACGAGCAGTACTTC; CDR3 protein: CASSPPVLDQGFAYEQYF
V gene: TRBV5-1; D gene: .; clone size: .; J gene: TRBJ1-1; CDR3 DNA: TGCGCCAGCAGCTTGGCCTCGGGGGTTAACACTGAAGCTTTCTTT; CDR3 protein: CASSLASGVNTEAFF
V gene: TRBV5-1; D gene: TRBD1; clone size: .; J gene: TRBJ1-1; CDR3 DNA: TGCGCCAGCAGCTCCCTCGACAGGGCGGGAGCTTTCTTT; CDR3 protein: CASSSLDRAGAFF
V gene: TRBV19; D gene: TRBD1; clone size: once; J gene: TRBJ2-5; CDR3 DNA: TGTGCCAGTAGTATCCCCGGGACAGGTGGAGAGACCCAGTACTTC; CDR3 protein: CASSIPGTGGETQYF
V gene: TRBV30; D gene: .; clone size: .; J gene: TRBJ2-2; CDR3 DNA: TGTGCCTGGAGTGGTTTCGGGACGAACACCGGGGAGCTGTTTTTT; CDR3 protein: CAWSGFGTNTGELFF
V gene: TRBV6-5; D gene: TRBD2; clone size: .; J gene: TRBJ2-2; CDR3 DNA: TGTGCCAGCAGTTACCGGCTAGCGGGGCGGACCGGGGAGCTGTTTTTT; CDR3 protein: CASSYRLAGRTGELFF
V gene: TRBV6-5; D gene: .; clone size: few; J gene: TRBJ1-1; CDR3 DNA: TGTGCCACCGAGGGGGGGGTTGACACTGAAGCTTTCTTT; CDR3 protein: CATEGGVDTEAFF